Below are 15 T cell receptor beta chains sequenced from a single sample in a study of cytomegalovirus exposure and HLA in healthy donors. The study ran its PCR with 60 Vbeta and 13 Jbeta primers. Clones were read by immunoSEQ multiplex PCR, and TCRdb kept only the in-frame ones, dropping some. The table includes under 150,000 clones, approximately 80% detected once. The source material was PBMCs. The receptors stem from a woman aged 18-30 years in good health and CMV-seronegative.

The chain is built from TRBV6-1 and TRBJ2-3; no reliable D call. The V gene's germline CDR1 is MNHNS and CDR2 SASEGT. This CDR3 is 13 amino acids long. V lost 9 bases, J lost 0 bases, and 10 bases lay in between. The CDR3, as DNA: TGTGCCAGTCGACACCTTAGCACAGATACGCAGTATTTT. It translates to CASRHLSTDTQYF.

This chain joins TRBV30 and TRBJ2-3, with TRBD2 identical over 11 bases. This CDR3 spans 16 amino acids. The V gene end was trimmed by 6 bases and the J gene end by 4 bases; junction bases not matched to a gene: 12. Germline CDR1 and CDR2: GTSNPN and SVGIG (reference sequence). This chain's CDR3 is CACQGGSGRAADTQYF. As DNA, the CDR3 is TGTGCCTGCCAAGGGGGTAGCGGGAGGGCCGCAGATACGCAGTATTTT.

This chain joins TRBV12-5 and TRBJ2-3, with TRBD2 matching 11 bases. The trim removed 3 bases at V and 2 bases at J, leaving 1 base unmatched. Germline V gene data show CDR1 as LGHNT and CDR2 as FRNRAP. The CDR3 extends over 15 amino acids. The CDR3 DNA reads as TGTGCTAGTGGTTTACTAGCGGGAGTCACAGATACGCAGTATTTT. The encoded protein is CASGLLAGVTDTQYF.

V is TRBV6-1 and J is TRBJ1-1; D unresolved. V lost 1 base and J lost 4, with 10 bases in between. The CDR3 loop spans 14 amino acids. Germline assignment: CDR1 MNHNS and CDR2 SASEGT. The CDR3 protein is CASSEGEGFTEAFF. CDR3 DNA sequence: TGTGCCAGCAGTGAAGGAGAGGGATTCACTGAAGCTTTCTTT.

J is TRBJ2-7 and V is TRBV11-2, with TRBD2 as a possible D gene (5 bases). The V end lost 0 bases, the J end lost 3 bases, and 12 bases lay between the germline ends. Germline CDR1 is SGHAT and CDR2 is FQNNGV. The CDR3 is made up of 15 amino acids. The CDR3 DNA reads TGTGCCAGCAGCTTAGATGGGTCACGGGACTACGAGCAGTACTTC. Residues: CASSLDGSRDYEQYF.

The V gene is TRBV4-1, the J gene TRBJ2-1; 8 bases align to TRBD2. Per the germline V gene, CDR1 is MGHRA and CDR2 is YSYEKL. The J segment lost 1 base and the V segment lost 3 bases, leaving 8 bases of the junction unmatched. This CDR3 is built from 17 residues. In nucleotides, the CDR3 is TGCGCCAGCAGCCATGCCTCGGGGACTAGATCCTACAATGAGCAGTTCTTC. Translated, it gives CASSHASGTRSYNEQFF.

The J gene is TRBJ1-5, the V gene TRBV6-6, with D unclear. The CDR3 is 16 residues long. Trimming took off 8 bases at V and 1 base at J, with 18 bases between the two ends. The germline V gene encodes CDR1 MNHNY and CDR2 SVGAGI (reference sequence). The CDR3 is CASSTSAASSNQPQHF. As DNA, the CDR3 is TGTGCCAGCTCTACGAGTGCGGCGTCGAGCAATCAGCCCCAGCATTTT.

The chain carries TRBV5-1 and TRBJ1-2, with D unclear. Germline CDR1 reads SGHRS; CDR2 reads YFSETQ. Trimming removed 3 bases from V and 0 bases from J, with 12 bases in between. This CDR3 spans 15 amino acids. CDR3 DNA: TGCGCCAGCAGCTCCCTCCCAACGGCTAACTATGGCTACACCTTC. Residues: CASSSLPTANYGYTF.

This chain connects TRBV25-1 to TRBJ1-1; D is ambiguous. The V end was cut by 8 bases, the J end by 0 bases, with 13 bases between. The CDR3 is made up of 14 amino acids. Germline assignment: CDR1 MGHDK and CDR2 SYGVNS. The DNA of the CDR3 is TGTGCCAGCGCTGAGGGTACGTTGAACACTGAAGCTTTCTTT. This codes for CASAEGTLNTEAFF.

The V and J genes are TRBV5-1 and TRBJ2-5, with 7 positions matching TRBD1. The V segment lost 0 bases and the J segment 2 bases; nucleotides outside the gene matches: 1. CDR3 size: 14 residues. Germline V gene data show CDR1 as SGHRS and CDR2 as YFSETQ. The CDR3: CASSLGGQQETQYF. CDR3 nucleotide sequence: TGCGCCAGCAGCTTGGGGGGACAGCAAGAGACCCAGTACTTC.

This clone was recorded a few times. V is TRBV29-1 and J is TRBJ2-1; 8 bases align to TRBD1. CDR1 and CDR2 from the germline V gene are SQVTM and ANQGSEA. The CDR3 extends over 14 amino acids. J gave up 4 bases and V 7 bases, and 9 bases lay outside the gene matches. The CDR3 sequence: CSATTGDHYNEQFF. CDR3 nucleotides: TGCAGCGCTACGACAGGGGACCATTACAATGAGCAGTTCTTC.

This clone appeared once. The identical CDR3 is also encoded by other nucleotide sequences in the sample. The chain combines TRBV6-5 with TRBJ1-4, with TRBD1 as a possible D gene (5 bases). The CDR3 consists of 12 residues. Trimming removed 4 bases from V and 8 bases from J, with 8 bases in between. The V gene's germline CDR1 is MNHEY and CDR2 SVGAGI. DNA of the CDR3: TGTGCCAGCAGTTCGACAGACGAAAAACTGTTTTTT. Protein product: CASSSTDEKLFF.

The chain uses TRBV7-2 and TRBJ2-2, with D tentatively TRBD2 (7 bases). The CDR3 has 17 residues. Germline V gene lookup returns CDR1 SGHTA and CDR2 FQGNSA. V lost 2 bases and J lost 9, with 22 bases in between. In nucleotides, the CDR3 is TGTGCCAGCAGCTTAAGGGTCCTGTCAGGCGGGGGCCGGGAGCTGTTTTTT. Translated: CASSLRVLSGGGRELFF. Looking up the rest from reference TRBV7-2 and TRBJ2-2 gives the full variable domain: GAGVSQSPSNKVTEKGKDVELRCDPISGHTALYWYRQSLGQGLEFLIYFQGNSAPDKSGLPSDRFSAERTGGSVSTLTIQRTQQEDSAVYLCASSLRVLSGGGRELFFGEGSRLTVL.

The CDR3 coding sequence is TGTGCCAGCAGCAGACAGGGCAATCAGCCCCAGCATTTT. This sequence encodes CASSRQGNQPQHF. The genes are TRBV6-6 and TRBJ1-5; D perhaps matches TRBD1 (6 bases). V shed 6 bases and J shed 2 bases, with 8 bases lying between them. CDR3 size: 13 residues. The V gene's germline CDR1 is MNHNY and CDR2 SVGAGI (reference sequence).

In regard to this clone: Different DNA sequences within this sample yield the same CDR3. This sequence joins TRBV27 and TRBJ2-7; perhaps TRBD1 as D (6 bases). Germline V gene lookup returns CDR1 MNHEY and CDR2 SMNVEV (reference sequence). The CDR3 is 13 amino acids. The V end was cut by 1 base, the J end by 5 bases, with 9 bases between. The CDR3 DNA follows: TGTGCCAGCAGTTTATGGGCAGGGGACGAGCAGTACTTC. This sequence encodes CASSLWAGDEQYF.